This entry is about one TCR beta chain. Its specificity is unknown. In all sorted populations, purity surpassed 95%. Of the isolated RNA, all was reverse transcribed, and so the sequenced material was expressed TCRB transcripts. TCRdb's table, derived via immunoSEQ multiplex PCR, lists solely in-frame clones and lacks some. The sample lists 300,000 to 350,000 clones; roughly 8% were seen once. The CDR3 has 17 residues. V lost 0 bases, J lost 8 bases, and 20 bases lay in between. Germline loops: CDR1 LGHNA, CDR2 YSLEER. The record originates from a study of beta chain features in type 1 diabetes. Study-level results: The cDNA sequencing approach could over-represent high-TCR-expressing cells.

The TCR was taken from a woman aged 18-29 years in good health. V usage is TRBV4-3 and J usage is TRBJ2-1; D might be TRBD1 or TRBD2, each matching 6 bases. Sequencing input: central memory CD4+ T cells from blood. The CDR3 spells CASSQEGGPGERDEQFF. The CDR3 DNA reads as TGCGCCAGCAGCCAAGAAGGAGGGCCAGGGGAAAGGGATGAGCAGTTCTTC.